Listed below are T cell receptor beta chains from one sample, sequenced in a study of memory CD4+ T cells and cytomegalovirus serostatus. Using immunoSEQ multiplex PCR, the repertoire was profiled, and TCRdb retains in-frame clones only, with some absent. Of under 100,000 clones in the sample, approximately 80% were seen once. The sequenced sample was memory CD4+ T cells from blood. Every receptor here comes from an adult in good health and CMV-seronegative. The CDR3 runs from the conserved cysteine through the conserved F or W. The D gene is left open where the match is weak. Clone size, where shown, is once, few, many, or a class for clones that have expanded.

.	medium-sized	TRBV21-1	TRBJ1-1	TGTGCCAGCAGCAAAGCAGTAGACAACAAGAACACTGAAGCTTTCTTT	CASSKAVDNKNTEAFF
.	.	TRBV2	TRBJ1-2	TGTGCCAGCAGCCCCTTAGGAGTGACCGGCTACACCTTC	CASSPLGVTGYTF
TRBD1	.	TRBV2	TRBJ1-1	TGTGCCAGCAGGGGACAGACGAACACTGAAGCTTTCTTT	CASRGQTNTEAFF
.	.	TRBV6-6	TRBJ1-3	TGTGCCAGCAGTTACTCGGGGCAGGACGCTGGAAACACCATATATTTT	CASSYSGQDAGNTIYF
TRBD1	.	TRBV5-5	TRBJ1-4	TGTGCCAGCAGCACACAGGGGGATGCAACTAATGAAAAACTGTTTTTT	CASSTQGDATNEKLFF
.	.	TRBV6-5	TRBJ2-1	TGTGCCAGCAGTTCACCGGCAAGAGGGGATCATGAGCAGTTCTTC	CASSSPARGDHEQFF
.	.	TRBV18	TRBJ1-1	TGTGCCAGCTCACCGCAGAACACTGAAGCTTTCTTT	CASSPQNTEAFF
TRBD2	.	TRBV6-6	TRBJ2-7	TGTGCCACGGGGAGGGGCTACGAGCAGTACTTC	CATGRGYEQYF
.	.	TRBV4-2	TRBJ1-1	TGTGCCAGCAGCCAAGAAGGGGATATGAACACTGAAGCTTTCTTT	CASSQEGDMNTEAFF
TRBD1	.	TRBV15	TRBJ2-2	TGTGCCACCAGCAGGGGGTCAGGGGGCACCGGGGAGCTGTTTTTT	CATSRGSGGTGELFF
TRBD2	.	TRBV27	TRBJ2-7	TGTGCCAGCAGTTTTTTGGGGACTAGCGGATACGAGCAGTACTTC	CASSFLGTSGYEQYF
.	.	TRBV9	TRBJ1-1	TGTGCCAGCAGCTTAGAATGGGGTGAAGCTTTCTTT	CASSLEWGEAFF
.	.	TRBV6-6	TRBJ1-6	TGTGCCAGCAGTTACTCGGCCAGGGGAAATTCACCCCTCCACTTT	CASSYSARGNSPLHF
.	.	TRBV6-6	TRBJ2-3	TGTGCCATCGCTCCGGGGGGCAGCACAGATACGCAGTATTTT	CAIAPGGSTDTQYF
TRBD1	.	TRBV10-2	TRBJ1-2	TGCGCCAGCAGTGCGGAGGGGGCGTATGGCTACACCTTC	CASSAEGAYGYTF